A selection of T cell receptor beta chains follows, all from one sample in a study of blood T cell repertoires in COVID-19. Only in-frame clones appear in the TCRdb table, and some are missing; sequencing was by immunoSEQ multiplex PCR. The profile shows some 290,000 clones, around 78% of them singletons. Sequenced sample: peripheral blood. Receptor source: a man in his sixties who had recovered from COVID-19. The CDR3 runs from the conserved cysteine through the conserved F or W. The D gene is left open where the match is weak. Clone size appears in some rows only: once, few, many, or a class for an expanded clone.

d_call,j_call,clone_size,v_call,cdr3_aa,cdr3_nt
TRBD2,TRBJ2-1,-,TRBV4-2,CASSQELAGGPGSYNEQFF,TGTGCCAGCAGCCAAGAACTAGCGGGAGGGCCCGGATCCTACAATGAGCAGTTCTTC
TRBD1,TRBJ1-3,-,TRBV28,CASYGQEPYFSGNTIYF,TGTGCCAGCTACGGACAGGAGCCTTATTTCTCTGGAAACACCATATATTTT
-,TRBJ1-3,-,TRBV5-1,CASSSTGNTIYF,TGCGCCAGCAGCTCCACAGGAAACACCATATATTTT
-,TRBJ1-1,-,TRBV10-3,CAIKRGTEAFF,TGTGCCATCAAGCGGGGCACTGAAGCTTTCTTT
TRBD1,TRBJ2-6,-,TRBV18,CASSPQGTGAGANVLTF,TGTGCCAGCTCACCTCAAGGGACAGGGGCTGGGGCCAACGTCCTGACTTTC
-,TRBJ1-1,-,TRBV5-8,CASSLGLAWDTEAFF,TGTGCCAGCAGCTTGGGGTTAGCGTGGGACACTGAAGCTTTCTTT
-,TRBJ2-5,-,TRBV5-4,CASSTGQKETQYF,TGTGCCAGCAGCACAGGACAGAAAGAGACCCAGTACTTC
-,TRBJ1-6,-,TRBV9,CASSVGSGRGNSPLHF,TGTGCCAGCAGCGTAGGGTCAGGGAGGGGGAATTCACCCCTCCACTTT
-,TRBJ2-3,once,TRBV30,CAWSAGTPYTDTQYF,TGTGCCTGGAGTGCCGGGACTCCCTACACAGATACGCAGTATTTT
TRBD1,TRBJ1-6,-,TRBV30,CAWSSYRGSSYNSPLHF,TGTGCCTGGAGTAGCTACAGGGGGAGCTCCTATAATTCACCCCTCCACTTT
-,TRBJ2-3,-,TRBV30,CAWSVMVATDTQYF,TGTGCCTGGAGTGTAATGGTGGCTACAGATACGCAGTATTTT
-,TRBJ2-7,-,TRBV27,CASSLSPSSVFYEQYF,TGTGCCAGCAGTTTATCACCTAGTTCAGTATTCTACGAGCAGTACTTC
TRBD2,TRBJ2-7,-,TRBV2,CASKPGLAAYEQYF,TGTGCCAGCAAACCCGGACTAGCGGCCTACGAGCAGTACTTC
TRBD2,TRBJ2-3,few,TRBV6-4,CASSDSSGSSTDTQYF,TGTGCCAGCAGTGACTCTAGCGGGTCGAGCACAGATACGCAGTATTTT
TRBD1,TRBJ1-4,-,TRBV18,CASSRDRGRNEKLFF,TGTGCCAGCTCCCGGGACAGGGGACGAAATGAAAAACTGTTTTTT
TRBD1,TRBJ2-2,-,TRBV7-3,CASSPNRGLDTGELFF,TGTGCCAGCAGCCCGAACAGGGGCTTGGACACCGGGGAGCTGTTTTTT
TRBD2,TRBJ2-5,-,TRBV28,CASSWSGGRQETQYF,TGTGCCAGCAGTTGGAGCGGGGGGCGTCAAGAGACCCAGTACTTC
-,TRBJ1-5,-,TRBV5-6,CASSLRRSNQPQHF,TGTGCCAGCAGCTTGCGCAGGAGCAATCAGCCCCAGCATTTT
TRBD2,TRBJ2-1,-,TRBV10-3,CAISGTSSNEQFF,TGTGCCATCAGTGGGACTAGTAGCAATGAGCAGTTCTTC
TRBD1,TRBJ2-3,-,TRBV6-5,CASSLDRGQTDTQYF,TGTGCCAGCAGTTTAGACAGGGGGCAGACAGATACGCAGTATTTT
TRBD1,TRBJ2-7,-,TRBV14,CASSPPFGQGKPYEQYF,TGTGCCAGCAGCCCGCCCTTTGGACAGGGGAAGCCCTACGAGCAGTACTTC
-,TRBJ2-6,-,TRBV7-3,CASSLNNPRGSGANVLTF,TGTGCCAGCAGCCTAAACAACCCCCGGGGATCTGGGGCCAACGTCCTGACTTTC
-,TRBJ2-5,-,TRBV7-3,CASSLSPLNQETQYF,TGTGCCAGCAGCTTAAGTCCACTAAACCAAGAGACCCAGTACTTC
-,TRBJ2-3,-,TRBV5-1,CASSLAVRVTDTQYF,TGCGCCAGCAGCTTGGCGGTTCGCGTCACAGATACGCAGTATTTT
TRBD2,TRBJ2-1,-,TRBV5-1,CASSPTGGRMNEQFF,TGCGCCAGCAGCCCGACTGGCGGGAGAATGAATGAGCAGTTCTTC
-,TRBJ2-7,-,TRBV5-6,CASSFGQVGGQYF,TGTGCCAGCAGCTTCGGGCAGGTCGGGGGGCAGTACTTC
TRBD2,TRBJ2-5,-,TRBV20-1,CSAGERGGRRETQYF,TGCAGTGCTGGTGAGCGGGGGGGCCGACGGGAGACCCAGTACTTC
TRBD1,TRBJ2-2,-,TRBV19,CASSIGGTGVGELFF,TGTGCCAGTAGTATAGGCGGGACAGGCGTCGGGGAGCTGTTTTTT
TRBD1,TRBJ1-4,-,TRBV30,CAWSRTGGNEKLFF,TGTGCCTGGAGTCGGACAGGGGGAAATGAAAAACTGTTTTTT
-,TRBJ2-3,-,TRBV5-1,CASSLATGVKDTQYF,TGCGCCAGCAGCTTGGCGACGGGGGTTAAAGATACGCAGTATTTT
-,TRBJ1-3,-,TRBV29-1,CSATWGGNTIYF,TGCAGCGCGACGTGGGGCGGAAACACCATATATTTT
-,TRBJ2-7,-,TRBV5-5,CASSLGPGMSTYEQYF,TGTGCCAGCAGCTTGGGGCCGGGTATGAGCACCTACGAGCAGTACTTC
-,TRBJ1-4,-,TRBV6-6,CASIGGGATNEKLFF,TGTGCCAGCATAGGTGGGGGGGCAACTAATGAAAAACTGTTTTTT
-,TRBJ2-5,-,TRBV18,CASSRTLGDQETQYF,TGTGCCAGCTCACGAACCCTCGGGGACCAAGAGACCCAGTACTTC
TRBD1,TRBJ1-2,-,TRBV4-2,CASSKGQGADYGYTF,TGTGCCAGCAGCAAAGGACAGGGGGCGGACTATGGCTACACCTTC
-,TRBJ2-7,-,TRBV6-5,CASSARDNVNEQYF,TGTGCCAGCAGCGCCCGGGACAACGTCAACGAGCAGTACTTC
-,TRBJ2-3,-,TRBV19,CASSMDWGDGSTDTQYF,TGTGCCAGTAGTATGGATTGGGGGGACGGGAGCACAGATACGCAGTATTTT
TRBD1,TRBJ1-2,-,TRBV30,CAWTFTRGFGGYTF,TGTGCCTGGACCTTTACCAGGGGGTTCGGCGGCTACACCTTC
-,TRBJ2-5,-,TRBV5-4,CASSRPGRGPQETQYF,TGTGCCAGCAGCCGGCCGGGGCGGGGACCCCAAGAGACCCAGTACTTC
-,TRBJ2-2,-,TRBV5-1,CASSRWTDNTGELFF,TGCGCCAGCAGTCGGTGGACTGACAACACCGGGGAGCTGTTTTTT
TRBD1,TRBJ2-3,-,TRBV30,CAWSARTGRTDTQYF,TGTGCCTGGAGTGCCAGGACAGGGCGAACAGATACGCAGTATTTT
TRBD2,TRBJ2-2,-,TRBV5-4,CASSLAGPGGSGELFF,TGTGCCAGCAGCTTGGCCGGGCCGGGAGGGTCCGGGGAGCTGTTTTTT
-,TRBJ2-3,-,TRBV12-3/TRBV12-4,CASSLERRDTQYF,TGTGCCAGCAGTTTAGAGAGGAGGGATACGCAGTATTTT
-,TRBJ2-7,-,TRBV7-9,CASSFRYEQYF,TGTGCCAGCAGCTTTCGTTACGAGCAGTACTTC
-,TRBJ2-2,-,TRBV5-1,CASSLSLGTGILENTGELFF,TGCGCCAGCAGCTTGAGCCTCGGCACAGGGATATTGGAGAACACCGGGGAGCTGTTTTTT
-,TRBJ2-7,-,TRBV7-8,CASSLGGLGIEQYF,TGTGCCAGCAGCTTAGGGGGACTGGGTATTGAGCAGTACTTC